This T cell receptor beta chain was sequenced in a study of blood T cells in healthy people across ages. CDR1 is SGHVS and CDR2 is FQNEAQ in the germline V gene. The CDR3 has 16 residues. V lost 4 bases to trimming and J lost 2 bases, with 18 bases between them. This clonotype was seen only a few times. Then a second PCR, running roughly 7 to 11 cycles, was carried out with a sample-barcoded 5' primer and a J-beta primer mix. From the 5' RACE reads, TCRdb called clonotypes with MiXCR, one entry per CDR3 protein. The table shows over a million distinct CDR3 sequences, with around 59% occurring only once.

This chain links TRBV7-8 with TRBJ2-7; no reliable D call. The source of this sequence is a man aged 18 to 29 in good health. Specimen: blood. In DNA form, the CDR3 reads TGTGCCAGCAGCTCCGAACCGGGTCCCCTGACCTACGAGCAGTACTTC. Translating gives CASSSEPGPLTYEQYF.